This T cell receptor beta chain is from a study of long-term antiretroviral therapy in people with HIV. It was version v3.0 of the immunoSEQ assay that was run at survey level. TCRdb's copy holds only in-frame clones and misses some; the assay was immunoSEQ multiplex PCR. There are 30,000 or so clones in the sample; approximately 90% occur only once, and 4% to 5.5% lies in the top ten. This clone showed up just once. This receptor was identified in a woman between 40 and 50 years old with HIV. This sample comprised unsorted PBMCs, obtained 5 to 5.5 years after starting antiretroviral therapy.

CDR3 in DNA: TGCGCCAGCAGCTTGGCGGGGGGGTCTTATGGCTACACCTTC. This sequence encodes CASSLAGGSYGYTF. This chain uses TRBV5-1 with TRBJ1-2, with TRBD1 as a possible D gene (5 bases). Germline CDR1 SGHRS, CDR2 YFSETQ. V was shortened by 0 bases and J by 5 bases, with 11 bases between the two germline ends. The CDR3 is made up of 14 amino acids.